This T cell receptor (beta chain) was recovered during a study of T cell responses to AZD1222 COVID-19 vaccine. Study-level results: White British ancestry dominated among donors, who included more females, and clonal diversity was possibly underestimated. The study reported that nearly half of spike-specific TCRs target unmutated variant regions. Baseline seropositives among AZD1222 recipients totaled only six or seven.

Turning to this clone: What it binds is unknown.

V lost 2 bases and J lost 8, with 18 bases in between. CDR3 length equals 15 residues. Germline CDR1 MGHRA, CDR2 YSYEKL. Repertoires were generated with immunoSEQ multiplex PCR, while TCRdb's copy carries only in-frame clones and drops some. The sample contains about 100,000 clones, roughly 92% of which appear only once. This clonotype originated in an adult who received the AZD1222 COVID-19 vaccine. Sequencing was performed on peripheral blood, taken 28 days after the second AZD1222 dose. The rearrangement uses TRBV4-1 and TRBJ1-1; TRBD1 might be the D (6 bases). DNA of the CDR3: TGCGCCAGCAGCCAACTGGTAACAGGGAATTTCGAAGCTTTCTTT. This sequence encodes CASSQLVTGNFEAFF.